This T cell receptor (beta chain) came from a study of blood T cell repertoires in COVID-19. About the research overall: Specimens from acute and convalescent COVID-19 originated in the United States, Italy and Spain.

As processed by the authors: Estimates of nucleated cell counts were drawn from the amplification of reference gene primers. TCRdb keeps only in-frame clones here, not all; method: immunoSEQ multiplex PCR. V and J calls plus clone size are reproduced from that table; the DNA served to infer D and trimming. The table records tens of thousands of clones, roughly 70% of them present only once. The CDR3 is 15 residues long. V trimming: 6 bases; J trimming: 7 bases; junction bases outside the gene matches: 10. Germline V gives CDR1 MDHEN, CDR2 SYDVKM. Seattle's enrolled individuals joined amid active infection and were then monitored longitudinally.

This sequence was found in a man aged 70 or older with COVID-19, enrolled during active disease. Sequencing was carried out using peripheral blood. This sequence joins TRBV28 and TRBJ1-1; TRBD1 matches at 11 bases. CDR3 sequence: CASSPPGQGAVEAFF. CDR3 bases: TGTGCCAGCAGCCCCCCCGGACAGGGGGCTGTTGAAGCTTTCTTT.